The 12 T cell receptor beta chains in this list originate from one sample, sequenced in a study of cytomegalovirus exposure and HLA in healthy donors. The study ran its PCR with 60 Vbeta and 13 Jbeta primers. Profiling relied on immunoSEQ multiplex PCR, and the TCRdb table lists in-frame clones only, not all of them. Among around 200,000 clones, roughly 80% were seen once, and the ten largest hold 3.8%. Sequencing input: PBMCs. The receptors shown here come from a man aged 45 to 65 in good health and CMV-seronegative.

This clone appeared a few times. CDR3 DNA: TGTGCCACGGGAGGCGGGTATGAGCAGTTCTTC. Protein product: CATGGGYEQFF. V and J are TRBV10-3 and TRBJ2-1; 7 bases match TRBD2. Germline trimming cut 10 bases from V and 8 bases from J; bases unmatched to any gene: 5. Germline assignment: CDR1 ENHRY and CDR2 SYGVKD. CDR3 length: 11 residues.

This clone came up once. A read error may produce the germline difference seen at one junction end. This chain uses TRBV7-9 with TRBJ1-1; D remains unclear. This CDR3 contains 13 residues. Germline CDR1 reads SEHNR; CDR2 reads FQNEAQ (reference sequence). The CDR3, as DNA: TGTTCCAGCAGCTATGCCAGGATAACTGAAGCTTTCTTT. Protein product: CSSSYARITEAFF.

This clone appeared a single time. The rearrangement joins TRBV9 to TRBJ2-5, with D perhaps TRBD2 (7 bases). The CDR3 loop spans 15 amino acids. Trimming shortened V by 0 bases and J by 1 base, and 10 bases separated the two germline ends. CDR1 is SGDLS and CDR2 is YYNGEE in the germline V gene. CDR3: CASSVAGGLQETQYF. CDR3 DNA sequence: TGTGCCAGCAGCGTAGCGGGGGGCCTCCAAGAGACCCAGTACTTC. The complete variable domain, with remaining parts taken from reference TRBV9 and TRBJ2-5, reads DSGVTQTPKHLITATGQRVTLRCSPRSGDLSVYWYQQSLDQGLQFLIQYYNGEERAKGNILERFSAQQFPDLHSELNLSSLELGDSALYFCASSVAGGLQETQYFGPGTRLLVL.

The J gene is TRBJ2-1, the V gene TRBV5-4; 7 nucleotides align to TRBD1. Per germline, CDR1 SGHNT and CDR2 YYREEE (reference sequence). The CDR3 has 15 residues. V shed 4 bases and J 1 base; nucleotides not matched to a gene: 5. DNA of the CDR3: TGTGCCAGCAGCCAAGACAGGGCTTCCTACAATGAGCAGTTCTTC. Protein: CASSQDRASYNEQFF. The variable domain in full, completed from reference TRBV5-4 and TRBJ2-1, reads ETGVTQSPTHLIKTRGQQVTLRCSSQSGHNTVSWYQQALGQGPQFIFQYYREEENGRGNFPPRFSGLQFPNYSSELNVNALELDDSALYLCASSQDRASYNEQFFGPGTRLTVL.

This CDR3 is CATWRGSMNTEAFF. Written as DNA, the CDR3 is TGTGCCACCTGGCGGGGGTCCATGAACACTGAAGCTTTCTTT. The rearrangement links TRBV10-3 to TRBJ1-1; perhaps TRBD1 as D (5 bases). The germline gives CDR1 ENHRY, CDR2 SYGVKD. The CDR3 runs 14 residues. The V gene lost 10 bases and the J gene lost 0 bases, with 15 bases spanning the gap.

The chain uses TRBV7-2 and TRBJ2-1; no definite D call. This CDR3 has 16 residues. Germline lookup yields CDR1 SGHTA and CDR2 FQGNSA. V was clipped by 5 bases and J by 2 bases, with 16 bases between them. CDR3 residues: CASSRRVGPPYNEQFF. DNA for the CDR3: TGTGCCAGCAGCCGCCGGGTGGGTCCTCCCTACAATGAGCAGTTCTTC. Full variable domain (rest looked up from reference TRBV7-2 and TRBJ2-1): GAGVSQSPSNKVTEKGKDVELRCDPISGHTALYWYRQSLGQGLEFLIYFQGNSAPDKSGLPSDRFSAERTGGSVSTLTIQRTQQEDSAVYLCASSRRVGPPYNEQFFGPGTRLTVL.

The chain links TRBV10-3 to TRBJ1-1; TRBD1 matches 7 bases. The CDR3 sequence is 14 residues long. J gave up 4 bases and V 2 bases, and 4 bases lay outside the gene matches. The germline gives CDR1 ENHRY, CDR2 SYGVKD. The CDR3 DNA reads as TGTGCCATCAGTGAGGGGGCAGGGGGCACTGAAGCTTTCTTT. It is translated as CAISEGAGGTEAFF.

The chain recombines TRBV15 with TRBJ2-3; D uncertain. V was cut by 3 bases and J by 2 bases, with 12 bases left in between. The CDR3 loop spans 15 amino acids. Germline CDR1 reads LNHNV; CDR2 reads YYDKDF (reference sequence). CDR3 sequence (DNA): TGTGCCACCAGCAGCCCGCGAGAATACACAGATACGCAGTATTTT. This gives the protein CATSSPREYTDTQYF.

The J gene is TRBJ1-5, the V gene TRBV30; D may be TRBD1 (5 bases). Germline assignment: CDR1 GTSNPN and CDR2 SVGIG (reference sequence). The CDR3 runs 17 residues. V was cut by 0 bases and J by 2 bases, with 17 bases left in between. CDR3 sequence (DNA): TGTGCCTGGAGTGTACAGGACCGTGGGGCGGGCAATCAGCCCCAGCATTTT. This translates into CAWSVQDRGAGNQPQHF.

The chain joins TRBV2 to TRBJ2-2; 8 nucleotides align to TRBD1. This CDR3 region has 16 residues. Germline-derived CDR1 and CDR2 are SNHLY and FYNNEI. The V gene end was trimmed by 2 bases and the J gene end by 3 bases; junction bases not matched to a gene: 5. The CDR3 DNA sequence: TGTGCCAGCAGTGAATCCCTACAGGGGGACACCGGGGAGCTGTTTTTT. Translated: CASSESLQGDTGELFF.

The chain recombines TRBV7-9 with TRBJ1-3; perhaps TRBD1 as D (5 bases). Per germline, CDR1 SEHNR and CDR2 FQNEAQ (reference sequence). The CDR3 length is 14 residues. V was cut by 3 bases and J by 4 bases, with 10 bases left in between. The CDR3 is CASSLLGQGNTIYF. DNA of the CDR3: TGTGCCAGCAGCTTGCTGGGGCAAGGAAACACCATATATTTT.

The V and J genes are TRBV6-1 and TRBJ1-6; no clear D. The germline V and J ends were trimmed by 8 bases and 9 bases, with 17 bases remaining between them. The germline V gene has CDR1 MNHNS and CDR2 SASEGT. The CDR3 is 14 amino acids. CDR3: CASRLEGAGSPLHF. The DNA of the CDR3 is TGTGCCAGCCGACTTGAGGGCGCCGGTTCACCCCTCCACTTT.